This paragraph covers one T cell receptor beta chain sequence. The data stem from a study of cytomegalovirus exposure and HLA in healthy donors. The CDR3 contains 15 residues. The ends lost 5 bases at V and 2 bases at J; junction bases unmatched: 7. Germline values: CDR1 LNHNV, CDR2 YYDKDF (reference sequence). Sequencing was performed with immunoSEQ multiplex PCR; in TCRdb, only in-frame clones are kept and a portion is missing. In the table there are over 200,000 clones, almost 90% of which are singletons. Donors were drawn from the 120-subject validation cohort, separate from the approximately 680-subject first cohort.

Material: PBMCs. The TCR was taken from a woman aged 18 to 35 in good health and CMV-seronegative. This chain joins TRBV15 and TRBJ2-7; 9 positions agree with TRBD1. CDR3 loop: CATSPRQGGPYEQYF. The CDR3 coding sequence is TGTGCCACCAGCCCCCGACAGGGGGGGCCCTACGAGCAGTACTTC.